The present T cell receptor beta chain was sequenced within a study of T cell changes during pregnancy in multiple sclerosis. TCRdb keeps only in-frame clones here, not all; method: immunoSEQ multiplex PCR. The sample has under 70,000 clones; about 89% are singletons. Germline CDR1 is SGHVS and CDR2 is FNYEAQ. Trimming cost V 2 bases and J 4 bases, with 11 bases left between them. The CDR3 loop spans 15 amino acids. The source was CD4+ T cells from peripheral blood mononuclear cells, collected after pregnancy. This rearrangement joins TRBV7-6 to TRBJ1-4; D is unclear. The sequence was obtained from a female donor in good health, enrolled as a control in a pregnancy study. Here the CDR3 reads CASSLRGQRNEKLFF. CDR3 coding DNA: TGTGCCAGCAGCTTAAGAGGGCAGCGTAATGAAAAACTGTTTTTT. The full variable domain, rest sourced from reference TRBV7-6 and TRBJ1-4, is GAGVSQSPRYKVTKRGQDVALRCDPISGHVSLYWYRQALGQGPEFLTYFNYEAQQDKSGLPNDRFSAERPEGSISTLTIQRTEQRDSAMYRCASSLRGQRNEKLFFGSGTQLSVL.